This T cell receptor (beta chain) comes out of a study of regulatory T cells in long-lasting Graves disease listed by TCRdb under 2021. With regard to the full study: In the newly diagnosed Graves' disease group, patients had been taking antithyroid drugs for less than 3 months. This study used TCR sequencing and RNA sequencing of peripheral blood to compare persistent Graves' disease patients against newly diagnosed Graves' disease patients. The study was registered as a clinical trial and conducted in China. TCR sequencing covered 13 persistent and about 20 newly diagnosed Graves' disease patients, 33 samples in total. Broader findings and caveats from the paper: Peripheral blood alone was examined, since thyroid tissue, which constituted the primary lesion, could not be accessed. Lower TCR Shannon entropy and fewer highly expanded clones were observed in persistent Graves' disease patients than in newly diagnosed patients, which suggested clonal expansion. The authors noted that the small sample size was a limitation that may lower accuracy. Preferential use of TRBV28, TRBJ1-2 and TRBJ2-5 was observed in persistent disease, whereas TRBV20-1 and TRBJ2-1 were favored in newly diagnosed disease. Persistent patients shared more public clonotypes among themselves (around 3,000) than newly diagnosed patients did (more than 850). Only the TCR beta chain was sequenced and analyzed.

The library was prepared using multiplex PCR. The data were produced on an Illumina HiSeq 4000. To build TCR beta libraries, CDR3 regions were amplified by Arm-PCR using iRepertoire HTBI primers. Before sequencing, the PCR products underwent gel purification. As for the original processing: Gene usage analysis of CDR3 amino acid clonotypes relied on the approximately 62 TRBV and 14 TRBJ segments identified across samples. Filtered high-quality paired reads were merged into contigs using COPE and FqMerger. Contigs were aligned with BLAST to IMGT TRBV, TRBD and TRBJ reference genes, and CDR3 was defined per IMGT. Any clonotype with a frequency above 0.1% was counted as a highly expanded clone. Shannon entropy served as the measure of repertoire diversity, while the Gini coefficient captured V-J evenness. Public clonotypes were defined as clonotypes shared by more than one individual. The public reads were reanalyzed by TCRdb: fastp trimming at Q25, MiXCR alignment, in-frame beta chains only. Each record represents a unique CDR3 protein, reported with the most common genes and DNA among its rows. The V and J calls follow TCRdb's processing rather than the paper's. The sample table lists hundreds of thousands of distinct CDR3 sequences, approximately 16% of them with a count of one. The ten top clones hold roughly 7.7% of the sample.

CDR1 and CDR2 are drawn from the germline V gene: MGHDK, SYGVNS. Trimming costs V 4 bases and J 4 bases, and their ends lie 17 bases apart. The cysteine opens and the phenylalanine closes a CDR3 of 15 amino acids. Just the 45-base CDR3 DNA is kept, in frame starting at base 1. This sample's time point label indicates: newly diagnosed GD, antithyroid drugs for less than 3 months. For both TCR sequencing and RNA sequencing, RNA was extracted from PBMCs in TRIzol. The diagnosis of Graves' disease followed American Thyroid Association guidelines. Patients for the study were recruited at an endocrinology department in Xi'an, China. Each patient gave 7.5 to 10 milliliters of peripheral blood, collected in an EDTA anticoagulant tube. Ficoll Paque Plus density gradient separation was used to isolate PBMCs, and no additional T cell sorting was done. RNA quality was checked with an Agilent 2100 Bioanalyzer and agarose gel, and concentration with a NanoDrop 2000.

As to this clonotype: The antigen it binds to is not known. No per-base quality is available; no much larger clone lies one base away.

Separately, the same data were catalogued under a study of T cells in Graves' hyperthyroidism and ophthalmopathy. From that second study: Stable Graves' hyperthyroidism was defined as no progression to ophthalmopathy during 18 months of follow-up. Hyperthyroidism patients were aged 18 to 65 years and newly diagnosed, with disease duration of less than 2 months. Exclusion was applied to patients with uncontrolled infections, other autoimmune diseases, pregnancy or lactation. Diagnoses were established on the basis of clinical symptoms, serum thyroxine and TRAb, thyroid ultrasound, and orbital computed tomography. A first-round RT-PCR of the TCR CDR3 used the HTBI primer set with the Qiagen OneStep RT-PCR kit. Most expanded thyroid clonotypes (frequency above 0.001) were also detected in blood, suggesting blood repertoires may reflect thyroid immune responses. In cross-validation, a model built on a 13 V-J signature told ophthalmopathy apart from stable hyperthyroidism with under 90% sensitivity and roughly 83% specificity, and in testing the same model reached 80%/75%. In validation, the model predicted progression to ophthalmopathy with approximately 71% sensitivity and less than 80% specificity, a median of about six months before onset. To identify distinguishing TCR V-J signatures, a discovery cohort of some 99 patients was used, comprising approximately 40 with Graves' ophthalmopathy and 57 with stable Graves' hyperthyroidism. Prospective prediction of ophthalmopathy was tested in an independent validation cohort consisting of 18 hyperthyroidism patients and more than 15 patients who later progressed to ophthalmopathy. The 100 discovery patients were randomly divided into training and test sets at a 7:3 ratio. In about six Graves' hyperthyroidism patients, the study also compared T-cell repertoires from thyroid tissue with T-cell repertoires from blood. Following sampling, methimazole starting at 30 mg daily was given to hyperthyroidism patients, and high-dose intravenous methylprednisolone was given to ophthalmopathy patients. Libraries were constructed in a second round of multiplex PCR, after which size selection and purification were performed. Paired-end sequencing of the libraries was performed with 100 bp reads on an Illumina HiSeq2000. SOAPnuke was used to process the raw data, removing reads that contained adapters or uncalled bases, had a mean Phred below 15, or lacked an exact match to the constant primer or identifier. High-quality paired reads were merged with COPE v1.2.5, and unique nucleotide sequences were defined as clonotypes. MiTCR v1.1 was used to align clonotypes to the IMGT TRBV, TRBD and TRBJ reference segments. Analysis was restricted to V-J combinations with a frequency above 0.0001, which covered over 98% of repertoires. A TCS score was defined as the ratio of F50 (clonal expansion) to E x V (chaos), with BLOSUM62-based TCRdist applied between CDR3 peptides within each V-J. Welch's t-statistics and random forest reduced 500 to 550 V-J features to 13, which were used in a naive Bayes classifier (R e1071). No statistical method was used to set the sample size in advance, and investigators knew the group allocation. According to the paper, TCR Vbeta CDR3 sequencing was carried out on roughly 130 peripheral blood samples, which came from over 40 ophthalmopathy, 70 to 80 hyperthyroidism and roughly 17 progressor patients.

This material consisted of peripheral blood mononuclear cells (PBMCs), taken at new diagnosis, from a patient treated with antithyroid drugs. The chain joins TRBV25-1 to TRBJ2-7, with TRBD1 tentatively as D gene (7 bases match). The TCR was taken from a woman between 40 and 50 years old with Graves disease. Donor details come from another sample of the same person, matched by shared clones. CDR3 sequence: CASSASGGSLYEQYF. The DNA sequence is as follows: TGTGCCAGCAGTGCCTCAGGGGGGTCCCTTTACGAGCAGTACTTC.